This T cell receptor beta chain was sequenced in a study of T-cell reconstitution after alpha-beta-depleted transplantation in children. Overall study results and limits: High day-60 TCRbeta diversity in some patients came from surviving recipient T cells and thymic progenitors. Several hundred rapidly expanded clones from non-depleted graft cells reportedly supplied alpha-beta T cells about two months post-transplant. A year had passed since transplant, and T-cell counts and diversity by then came mostly from newly produced T cells.

Unique molecular identifiers were incorporated when the TCRbeta library was constructed. Using its own MiXCR run on the PCR reads, TCRdb lists one record per CDR3 protein. The sample yields just over 200,000 distinct CDR3 sequences, around 8.4% seen once. CDR1 is MNHEY and CDR2 is SVGEGT in the germline V gene. This CDR3 has 14 residues. The germline V and J ends were trimmed by 6 bases and 0 bases, with 11 bases remaining between them. This clonotype has just a few counts. Its specificity is not known. Sequenced material: PBMCs, mostly from graft donor cells, taken 360 days after TCRalphabeta/CD19-depleted stem cell transplant. This sequence originates from a male patient between 2 and 9 years old who had a stem cell transplant for acute myeloid leukemia, so the T cells may come from the graft donor. The rearrangement links TRBV6-2 or TRBV6-3 to TRBJ1-1; maybe TRBD1 (5 bases). CDR3 protein: CASSYATVNTEAFF. CDR3 nucleotide sequence: TGTGCCAGCAGCTACGCGACAGTGAACACTGAAGCTTTCTTT.